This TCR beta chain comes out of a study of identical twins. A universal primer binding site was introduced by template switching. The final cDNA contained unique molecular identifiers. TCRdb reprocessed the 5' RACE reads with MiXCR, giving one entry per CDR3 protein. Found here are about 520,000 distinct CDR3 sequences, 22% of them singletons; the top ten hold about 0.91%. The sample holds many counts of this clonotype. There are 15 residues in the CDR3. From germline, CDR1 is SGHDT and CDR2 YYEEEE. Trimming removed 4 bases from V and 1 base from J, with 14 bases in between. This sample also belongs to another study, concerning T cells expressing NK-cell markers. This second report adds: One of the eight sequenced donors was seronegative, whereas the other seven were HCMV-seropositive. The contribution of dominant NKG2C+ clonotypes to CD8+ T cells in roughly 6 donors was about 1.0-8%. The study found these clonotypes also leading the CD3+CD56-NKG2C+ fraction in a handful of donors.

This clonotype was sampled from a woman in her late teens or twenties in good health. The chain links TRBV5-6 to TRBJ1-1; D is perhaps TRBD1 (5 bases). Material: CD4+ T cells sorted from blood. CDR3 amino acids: CASSRPTAENTEAFF. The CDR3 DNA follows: TGTGCCAGCAGCCGACCGACAGCCGAGAACACTGAAGCTTTCTTT. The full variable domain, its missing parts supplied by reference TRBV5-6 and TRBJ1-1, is DAGVTQSPTHLIKTRGQQVTLRCSPKSGHDTVSWYQQALGQGPQFIFQYYEEEERQRGNFPDRFSGHQFPNYSSELNVNALLLGDSALYLCASSRPTAENTEAFFGQGTRLTVV.